This TCR beta chain was identified in a study of blood T cell repertoires in COVID-19. CDR1 is SGHTA, CDR2 FQGNSA, per germline. The CDR3 is made up of 14 amino acids. Trimming removed 1 base from V and 8 bases from J, with 14 bases in between. Here immunoSEQ multiplex PCR was the method, and the copy in TCRdb shows in-frame clones only, minus some. The table lists about 96,000 clones, 85% to 90% of them singletons. The TCR was taken from a human donor with COVID-19, enrolled during active disease. The donor label of this sample is uncertain. The sample comprised peripheral blood. V gene TRBV7-2 combines with J gene TRBJ1-2; D is unresolved. CDR3 in amino acids: CASSLGSEAGGYTF. The CDR3 nucleotides are TGTGCCAGCAGCTTAGGATCGGAGGCGGGCGGCTACACCTTC.